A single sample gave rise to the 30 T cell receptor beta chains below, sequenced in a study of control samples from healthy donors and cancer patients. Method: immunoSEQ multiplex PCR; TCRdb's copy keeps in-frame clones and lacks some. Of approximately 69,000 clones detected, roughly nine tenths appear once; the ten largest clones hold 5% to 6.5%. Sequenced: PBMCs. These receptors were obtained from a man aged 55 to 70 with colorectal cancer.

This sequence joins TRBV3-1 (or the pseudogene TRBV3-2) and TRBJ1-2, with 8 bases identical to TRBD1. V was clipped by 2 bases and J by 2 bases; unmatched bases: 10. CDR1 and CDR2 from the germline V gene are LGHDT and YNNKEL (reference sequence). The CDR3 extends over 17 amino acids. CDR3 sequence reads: CASSQRTGFVRNYGYTF. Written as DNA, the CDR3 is TGTGCCAGCAGCCAACGGACAGGGTTTGTGCGGAACTATGGCTACACCTTC.

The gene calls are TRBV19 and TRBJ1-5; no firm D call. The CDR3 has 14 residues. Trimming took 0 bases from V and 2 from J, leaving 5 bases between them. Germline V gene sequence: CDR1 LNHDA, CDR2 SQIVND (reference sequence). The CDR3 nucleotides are TGTGCCAGTAGTATAGAATGGGGCAATCAGCCCCAGCATTTT. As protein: CASSIEWGNQPQHF. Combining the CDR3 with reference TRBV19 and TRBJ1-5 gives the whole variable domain DGGITQSPKYLFRKEGQNVTLSCEQNLNHDAMYWYRQDPGQGLRLIYYSQIVNDFQKGDIAEGYSVSREKKESFPLTVTSAQKNPTAFYLCASSIEWGNQPQHFGDGTRLSIL.

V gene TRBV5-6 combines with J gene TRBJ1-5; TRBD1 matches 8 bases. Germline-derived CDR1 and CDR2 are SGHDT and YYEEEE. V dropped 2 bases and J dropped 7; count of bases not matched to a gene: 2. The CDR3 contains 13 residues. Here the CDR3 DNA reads TGTGCCAGCAGCTTAAACAGGGGGCAGCCCCAGCATTTT. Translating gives CASSLNRGQPQHF.

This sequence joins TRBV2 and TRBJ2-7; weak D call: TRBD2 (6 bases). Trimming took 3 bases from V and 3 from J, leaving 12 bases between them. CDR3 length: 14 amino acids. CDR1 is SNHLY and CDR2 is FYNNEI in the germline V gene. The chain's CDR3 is CASSERGGVYEQYF. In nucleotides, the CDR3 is TGTGCCAGCAGTGAGCGGGGCGGGGTCTACGAGCAGTACTTC. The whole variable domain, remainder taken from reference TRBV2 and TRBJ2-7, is EPEVTQTPSHQVTQMGQEVILRCVPISNHLYFYWYRQILGQKVEFLVSFYNNEISEKSEIFDDQFSVERPDGSNFTLKIRSTKLEDSAMYFCASSERGGVYEQYFGPGTRLTVT.

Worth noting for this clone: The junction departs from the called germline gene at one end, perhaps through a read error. Here the CDR3 reads CVSSRTGVGNTIYF. The CDR3 nucleotides read TGTGTCAGCAGCCGGACAGGGGTTGGAAACACCATATATTTT. The rearrangement links TRBV7-9 to TRBJ1-3; TRBD1 agrees at 9 bases. The CDR3 has 14 amino acids. Germline values: CDR1 SEHNR, CDR2 FQNEAQ (reference sequence).

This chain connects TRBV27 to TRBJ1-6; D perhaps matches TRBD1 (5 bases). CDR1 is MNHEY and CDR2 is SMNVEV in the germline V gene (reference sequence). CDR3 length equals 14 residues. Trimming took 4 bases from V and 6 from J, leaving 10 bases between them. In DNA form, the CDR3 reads TGTGCCAGCAGTTCCGGGACCAGTAATTCACCCCTCCACTTT. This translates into CASSSGTSNSPLHF.

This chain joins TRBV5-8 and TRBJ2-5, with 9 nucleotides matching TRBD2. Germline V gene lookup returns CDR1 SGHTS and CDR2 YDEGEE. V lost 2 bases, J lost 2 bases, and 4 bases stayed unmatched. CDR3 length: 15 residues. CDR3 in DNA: TGTGCCAGCAGCTTCAGCGGGGGGTTTCAAGAGACCCAGTACTTC. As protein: CASSFSGGFQETQYF.

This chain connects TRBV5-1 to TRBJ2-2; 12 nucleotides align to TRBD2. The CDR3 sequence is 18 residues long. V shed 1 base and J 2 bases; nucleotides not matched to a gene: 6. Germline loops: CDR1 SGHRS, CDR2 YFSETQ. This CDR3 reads CASSLLGLAGKNTGELFF. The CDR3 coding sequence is TGCGCCAGCAGCTTGTTGGGACTAGCGGGCAAAAACACCGGGGAGCTGTTTTTT.

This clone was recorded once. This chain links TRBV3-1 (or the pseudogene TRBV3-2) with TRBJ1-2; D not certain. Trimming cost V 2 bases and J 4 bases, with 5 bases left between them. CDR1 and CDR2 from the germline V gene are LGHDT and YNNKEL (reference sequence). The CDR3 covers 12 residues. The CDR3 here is CASSQTAYGYTF. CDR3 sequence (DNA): TGTGCCAGCAGCCAAACGGCCTATGGCTACACCTTC.

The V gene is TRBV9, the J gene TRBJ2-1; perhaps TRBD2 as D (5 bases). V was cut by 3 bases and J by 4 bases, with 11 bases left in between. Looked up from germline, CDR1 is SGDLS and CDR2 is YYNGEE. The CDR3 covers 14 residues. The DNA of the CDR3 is TGTGCCAGCAGCGGATACTCGGGATACAATGAGCAGTTCTTC. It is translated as CASSGYSGYNEQFF.

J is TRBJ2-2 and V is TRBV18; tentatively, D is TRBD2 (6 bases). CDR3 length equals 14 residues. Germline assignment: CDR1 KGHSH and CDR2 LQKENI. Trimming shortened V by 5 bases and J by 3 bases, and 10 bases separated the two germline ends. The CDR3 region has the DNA TGTGCCAGCTCAGGGAGGACCGACACCGGGGAGCTGTTTTTT. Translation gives CASSGRTDTGELFF.

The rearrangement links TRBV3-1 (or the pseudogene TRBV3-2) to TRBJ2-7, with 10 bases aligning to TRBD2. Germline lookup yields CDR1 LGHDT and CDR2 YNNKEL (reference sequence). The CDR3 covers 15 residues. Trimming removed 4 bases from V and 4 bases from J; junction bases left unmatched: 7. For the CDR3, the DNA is TGTGCCAGCAGCCTCTTAGCGGGGGGAGGATACGAGCAGTACTTC. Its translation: CASSLLAGGGYEQYF.

DNA for the CDR3: TGTGCCAGCAGTTACCCGTCTCTGGGGTCGGCCAAAAACATTCAGTACTTC. This translates into CASSYPSLGSAKNIQYF. This chain links TRBV6-2 or TRBV6-3 with TRBJ2-4; D remains unclear. Germline lookup yields CDR1 MNHEY and CDR2 SVGEGT. There are 17 residues in the CDR3. Trimming removed 2 bases at V and 1 base at J, with 15 bases between.

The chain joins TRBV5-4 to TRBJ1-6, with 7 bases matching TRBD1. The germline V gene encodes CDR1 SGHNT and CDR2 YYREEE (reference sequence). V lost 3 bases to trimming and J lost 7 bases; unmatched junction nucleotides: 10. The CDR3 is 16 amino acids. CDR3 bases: TGTGCCAGCAGCTCGCCCGCAGGGGGAAGAAATTCACCCCTCCACTTT. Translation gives CASSSPAGGRNSPLHF.

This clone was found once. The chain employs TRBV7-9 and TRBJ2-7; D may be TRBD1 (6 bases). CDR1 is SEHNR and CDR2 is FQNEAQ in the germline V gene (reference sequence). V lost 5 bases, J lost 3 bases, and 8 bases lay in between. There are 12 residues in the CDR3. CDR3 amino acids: CASSRQDYEQYF. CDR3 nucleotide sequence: TGTGCCAGCAGCAGACAGGACTACGAGCAGTACTTC.

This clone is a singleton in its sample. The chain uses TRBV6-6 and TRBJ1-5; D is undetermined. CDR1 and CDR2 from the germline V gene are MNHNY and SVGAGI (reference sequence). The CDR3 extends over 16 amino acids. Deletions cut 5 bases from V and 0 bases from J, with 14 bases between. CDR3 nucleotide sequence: TGTGCCAGCAGTACCCGCCGTTCGGATAGCAATCAGCCCCAGCATTTT. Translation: CASSTRRSDSNQPQHF.

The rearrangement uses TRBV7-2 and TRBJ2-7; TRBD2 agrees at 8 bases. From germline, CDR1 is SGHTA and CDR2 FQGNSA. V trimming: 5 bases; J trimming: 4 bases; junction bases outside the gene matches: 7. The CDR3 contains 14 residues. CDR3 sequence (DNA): TGTGCCAGCAGCCCCCGGGGGGGGCGGTACGAGCAGTACTTC. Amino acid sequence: CASSPRGGRYEQYF.

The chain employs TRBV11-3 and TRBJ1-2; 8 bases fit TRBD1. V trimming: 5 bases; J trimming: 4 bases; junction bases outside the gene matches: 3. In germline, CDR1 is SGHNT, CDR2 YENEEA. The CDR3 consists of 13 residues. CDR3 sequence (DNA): TGTGCCAGCAGCACCGGACAGGGCTATGGCTACACCTTC. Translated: CASSTGQGYGYTF.

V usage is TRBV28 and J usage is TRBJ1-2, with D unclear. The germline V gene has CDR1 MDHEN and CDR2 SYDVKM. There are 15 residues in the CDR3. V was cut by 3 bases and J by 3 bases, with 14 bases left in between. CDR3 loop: CASSFLSIPHYGYTF. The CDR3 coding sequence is TGTGCCAGCAGTTTTTTGTCAATTCCTCACTATGGCTACACCTTC.

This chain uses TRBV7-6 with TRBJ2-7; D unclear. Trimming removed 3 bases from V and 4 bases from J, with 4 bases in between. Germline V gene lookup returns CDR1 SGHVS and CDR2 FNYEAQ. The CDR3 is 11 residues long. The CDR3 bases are TGTGCCAGCAGCTTTAATTACGAGCAGTACTTC. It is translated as CASSFNYEQYF.

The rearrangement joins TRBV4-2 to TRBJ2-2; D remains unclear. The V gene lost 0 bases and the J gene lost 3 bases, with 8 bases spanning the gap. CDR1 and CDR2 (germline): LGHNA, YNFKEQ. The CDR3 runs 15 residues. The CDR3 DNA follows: TGTGCCAGCAGCCAAGATCTCCCGGACACCGGGGAGCTGTTTTTT. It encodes CASSQDLPDTGELFF.

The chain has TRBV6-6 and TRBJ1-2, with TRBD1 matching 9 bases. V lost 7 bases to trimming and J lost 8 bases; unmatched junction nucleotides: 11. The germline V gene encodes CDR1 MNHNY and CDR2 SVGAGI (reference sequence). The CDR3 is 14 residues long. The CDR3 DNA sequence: TGTGCCAGCAACCAAATGGGACAGGGAGGAGGCTACACCTTC. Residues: CASNQMGQGGGYTF.

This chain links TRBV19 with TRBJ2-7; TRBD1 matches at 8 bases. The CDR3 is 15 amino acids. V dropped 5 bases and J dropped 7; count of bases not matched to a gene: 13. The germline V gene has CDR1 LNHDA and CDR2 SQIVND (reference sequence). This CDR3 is CASSPNRQGLGEQYF. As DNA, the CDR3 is TGTGCCAGTAGTCCGAACAGACAGGGGCTGGGAGAGCAGTACTTC. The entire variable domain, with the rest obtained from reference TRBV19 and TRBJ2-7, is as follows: DGGITQSPKYLFRKEGQNVTLSCEQNLNHDAMYWYRQDPGQGLRLIYYSQIVNDFQKGDIAEGYSVSREKKESFPLTVTSAQKNPTAFYLCASSPNRQGLGEQYFGPGTRLTVT.

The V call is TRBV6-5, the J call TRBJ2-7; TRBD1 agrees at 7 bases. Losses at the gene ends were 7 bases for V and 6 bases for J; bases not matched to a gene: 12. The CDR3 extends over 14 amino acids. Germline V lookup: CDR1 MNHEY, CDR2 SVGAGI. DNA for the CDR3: TGTGCCAGCACTCTACAGGGGCCTTCGGGCGAGCAGTACTTC. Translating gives CASTLQGPSGEQYF.

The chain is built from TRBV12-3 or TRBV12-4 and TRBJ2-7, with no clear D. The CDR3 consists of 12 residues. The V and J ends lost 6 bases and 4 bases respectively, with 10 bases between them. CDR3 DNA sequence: TGTGCCAGCAGCCGCACTCGTTACGAGCAGTACTTC. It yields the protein CASSRTRYEQYF.

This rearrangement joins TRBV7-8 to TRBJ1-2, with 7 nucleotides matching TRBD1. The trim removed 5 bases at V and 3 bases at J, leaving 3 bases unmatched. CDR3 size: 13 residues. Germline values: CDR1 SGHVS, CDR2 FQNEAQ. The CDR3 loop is CASSITGDYGYTF. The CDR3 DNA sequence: TGTGCCAGCAGCATTACAGGGGACTATGGCTACACCTTC.

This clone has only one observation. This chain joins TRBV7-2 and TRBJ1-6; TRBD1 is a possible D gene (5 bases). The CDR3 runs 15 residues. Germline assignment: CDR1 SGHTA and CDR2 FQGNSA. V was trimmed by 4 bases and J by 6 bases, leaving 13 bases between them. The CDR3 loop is CASSSGGSTNSPLHF. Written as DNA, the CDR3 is TGTGCCAGCAGCTCCGGGGGGTCCACTAATTCACCCCTCCACTTT.

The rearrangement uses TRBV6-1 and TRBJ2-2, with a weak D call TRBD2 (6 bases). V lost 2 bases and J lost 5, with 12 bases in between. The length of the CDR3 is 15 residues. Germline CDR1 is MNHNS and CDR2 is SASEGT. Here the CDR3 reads CASSEFAGLTGELFF. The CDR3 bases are TGTGCCAGCAGTGAATTTGCGGGGTTGACCGGGGAGCTGTTTTTT.

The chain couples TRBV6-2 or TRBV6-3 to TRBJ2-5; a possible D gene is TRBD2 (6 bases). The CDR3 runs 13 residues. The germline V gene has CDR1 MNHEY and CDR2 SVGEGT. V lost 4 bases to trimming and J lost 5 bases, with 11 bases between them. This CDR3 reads CASSWASVETQYF. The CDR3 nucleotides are TGTGCCAGCAGTTGGGCTAGCGTGGAGACCCAGTACTTC.

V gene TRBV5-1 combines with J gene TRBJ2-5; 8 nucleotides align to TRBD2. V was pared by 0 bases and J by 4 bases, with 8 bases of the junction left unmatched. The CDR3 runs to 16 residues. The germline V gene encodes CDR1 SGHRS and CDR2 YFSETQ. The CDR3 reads CASSLATASGPETQYF. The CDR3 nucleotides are TGCGCCAGCAGCTTGGCCACGGCTAGCGGGCCAGAGACCCAGTACTTC. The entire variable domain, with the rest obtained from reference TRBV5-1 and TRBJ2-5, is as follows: KAGVTQTPRYLIKTRGQQVTLSCSPISGHRSVSWYQQTPGQGLQFLFEYFSETQRNKGNFPGRFSGRQFSNSRSEMNVSTLELGDSALYLCASSLATASGPETQYFGPGTRLLVL.